Detailed here is one T cell receptor beta chain. Clones were read by immunoSEQ multiplex PCR, and TCRdb kept only the in-frame ones, dropping some. The sample lists roughly 2 million clones, 85% to 95% seen once, with 0.1% to 0.15% in the top ten. This sample was taken from a study of shared clonotypes between healthy human individuals. CDR3 length: 16 residues. Trimming removed 4 bases at V and 1 base at J, with 16 bases between. The germline gives CDR1 WNHNN, CDR2 SYGVQD (reference sequence). The V gene is TRBV10-1, the J gene TRBJ1-1; D remains unclear. This TCR was recovered from a man aged 18 to 29 in good health. The source material was naive CD4+ T cells sorted from blood. As to subset: CD45RA+ positively selected. The CDR3 reads CASSASGLMRNTEAFF. The CDR3 nucleotides read TGCGCCAGCAGTGCCTCGGGCCTCATGAGGAACACTGAAGCTTTCTTT.